This T cell receptor beta chain was retrieved from a study of T cell responses to AZD1222 COVID-19 vaccine (dated by TCRdb to the early 2020s). With respect to the entire study: AZD1222 recipients whose second dose came at about 4 weeks and those whose second dose came at about 12 weeks were combined into one group, since spike-specific TCR depth and breadth did not differ between the two schedules. TCR sequencing was performed for some 250 trial participants, of whom roughly 200 were given two doses of AZD1222 and around 26 were given two doses of MenACWY control vaccine. Trial participants were enrolled by age into 18-55, 56-69 and 70-plus year subgroups, with roughly 160, 29 and 62 TCR-sequenced participants respectively. The investigation overall reported the following: The whole spike protein was spanned by vaccine-associated CD4 TCRs, and dominant responses were seen in regions 160-218 and 743-854. Participants were mostly white British, with more females than males. The authors suggested clonal diversity may have been underestimated. In the small 56-69-year group, the increase in depth fell short of significance, most likely because of low power. Reportedly, close to half of the unique spike-specific TCRs recognized epitopes lying outside the regions that are mutated in the B.1.351 and B.1.1.7 variants. After two AZD1222 doses, spike-specific TCR breadth and depth were significantly higher than at day 0 and than in MenACWY recipients. Because no samples from the day 14 peak response were available, repertoires could be characterized only after the peak T cell response. Conclusions about previously exposed vaccinees were limited because only six AZD1222 recipients were SARS-CoV-2 seropositive at baseline.

From cysteine to phenylalanine, the CDR3 is 15 amino acids long. Solely the CDR3 DNA is kept, with 45 bases framed from the first base. The germline V gene provides CDR1 SGHRS and CDR2 YFSETQ. The germline ends are 17 bases apart after V is trimmed by 4 bases and J by 3 bases. The CDR3 regions of human TCRbeta chains were analyzed by immunosequencing. As for the original processing: Repertoire TCRs were checked for matches against a reference library of SARS-CoV-2-specific TCRs that had been generated using the MIRA antigen-specificity platform. Breadth was defined as the fraction of unique TCRs that were SARS-CoV-2-associated, and depth was defined as the fraction of total T cells that were SARS-CoV-2-associated. Each spike-specific TCR was assigned to its reactive spike region and to a CD4 or CD8 class using the MIRA data. Log10-transformed breadth and depth values were compared by one-way ANOVA with Sidak's multiple comparisons tests. The immuneACCESS repertoire file appears here via TCRdb, limited to in-frame rearrangements. These files lack a portion of the clones; in checked studies, under half of the deficit traces to unresolved V genes, and the cause of the others is not known. The DNA was the basis for D and trimming; V, J and clone size are from that table. This sample has 150,000 or so clones in its table, and roughly 90% of those were observed once. About 5.5% of the sample lies in the top ten.

This specimen's time point label, interpreted: baseline before first vaccination. Vaccinee samples were obtained from the UK trials COV001 and COV002, which included a single-blind randomized controlled phase 2/3 trial of AZD1222 (ChAdOx1 nCoV-19) in healthy adults. Trial participant PBMC samples were collected at day 0 and day 28 after the second dose for TCRbeta chain sequencing. Worth noting for this clone: Its antigen specificity is not known. Base qualities are not recorded, but no much larger clone differs from it by a single base.

This clonotype was obtained from an adult in good health. The rearranged segments are TRBV5-1 and TRBJ2-7, and the D gene may be TRBD2, 5 bases matching. The sample here was peripheral blood, taken on day 0 of AZD1222 vaccination. At the DNA level, the sequence is TGCGCCAGCAGCCCGGGGTCCAGTGTACGCTACGAGCAGTACTTC. This gives the protein CASSPGSSVRYEQYF.